The present TCR beta chain was sequenced within a study of shared clonotypes between healthy human individuals. Study findings and constraints: It was anticipated that sequencing depth would influence how many clonotypes donors shared.

Investigators divided CD4+ cells into CD45RA+ naive and CD45RA-negative memory subsets. TCRdb's copy holds only in-frame clones and misses some; the assay was immunoSEQ multiplex PCR. Of 400,000 to 600,000 clones listed, roughly 95% are singletons. Germline V gives CDR1 SNHLY, CDR2 FYNNEI. The CDR3 has 13 residues. V was clipped by 3 bases and J by 10 bases, with 10 bases between them. Comment on this clone: Its antigen is unidentified.

This receptor was taken from a woman younger than 45 in good health. The chain carries TRBV2 and TRBJ1-6, with D perhaps TRBD1 (5 bases). Sequences were obtained from naive CD4+ T cells sorted from blood. Subset given: CD45RA+ positively selected. CDR3 sequence (DNA): TGTGCCAGCAGTGACCGGGACGGCTCACCCCTCCACTTT. Translated, it gives CASSDRDGSPLHF.